The clone carrying this T cell receptor beta chain appeared many times. What it recognizes is unknown. V shed 5 bases and J shed 14 bases, with 16 bases lying between them. This CDR3 contains 13 residues. The data were taken from a study of response to subunit inactivated influenza vaccine. Study-wide points: Authors suggested each seasonal influenza vaccination recruits few new T cells.

One entry per CDR3 protein, called by TCRdb with MiXCR from the RT-PCR reads. There are more than 400,000 distinct CDR3 sequences in the sample; roughly 11% occur only once, and roughly 12% lies in the top ten. This receptor was identified in a man in his fifties who received an inactivated influenza vaccine. The input for sequencing was PBMCs from blood, taken 45 days after vaccination. The chain combines TRBV12-3 or TRBV12-4 with TRBJ1-6, with D perhaps matching TRBD1 (5 bases). CDR3 region: CASSPGHPSALHF. The DNA of the CDR3 is TGTGCCAGCAGTCCCGGACACCCATCGGCCCTCCACTTT.